One sample yielded the 27 T cell receptor beta chains listed below, sequenced in a study of T cells in Graves' hyperthyroidism and ophthalmopathy. RNA transcripts yielded amplified TCR beta CDR3 regions. During a first-round RT-PCR of the TCR CDR3, the HTBI primer set was used. TCRdb re-called the multiplex PCR reads with MiXCR, one entry per CDR3 protein. The profile covers about 480,000 distinct CDR3 sequences, with around 15% appearing a single time and under 20% taken by the ten largest. Sequencing used blood. The receptors were gathered from a woman in her late teens or twenties with Graves' hyperthyroidism.

The chain employs TRBV4-1 and TRBJ1-5; no definite D call. Trimming took 3 bases from V and 0 from J, leaving 9 bases between them. Germline assignment: CDR1 MGHRA and CDR2 YSYEKL. The CDR3 spans 15 residues. The CDR3 bases are TGCGCCAGCAGCCAGCGCGTAATTAGCAATCAGCCCCAGCATTTT. Translating gives CASSQRVISNQPQHF.

In its sample, this clonotype was seen many times. The rearrangement uses TRBV30 and TRBJ2-3; a possible D gene is TRBD2 (7 bases). Germline CDR1 reads GTSNPN; CDR2 reads SVGIG (reference sequence). CDR3 size: 13 residues. V lost 4 bases to trimming and J lost 5 bases, with 13 bases between them. The CDR3 DNA sequence: TGTGCCTGGACTAGCGGAGGGGGAGATACGCAGTATTTT. Protein: CAWTSGGGDTQYF.

This clonotype occurred many times. This chain joins TRBV11-2 and TRBJ1-3; no clear D gene. Germline V CDR1 and CDR2: SGHAT, FQNNGV. V was clipped by 0 bases and J by 9 bases, with 3 bases between them. CDR3 size: 11 residues. The CDR3 here is CASSLEATIYF. The CDR3 DNA reads TGTGCCAGCAGCTTAGAGGCCACCATATATTTT.

The chain couples TRBV20-1 to TRBJ1-5; 8 bases are a match to TRBD1. Germline V gene lookup returns CDR1 DFQATT and CDR2 SNEGSKA (reference sequence). This CDR3 contains 14 residues. Trimming cost V 6 bases and J 0 bases; bases outside gene matches: 4. The CDR3 protein is CSASDRGSNQPQHF. Written as DNA, the CDR3 is TGCAGTGCGTCCGACAGGGGTAGCAATCAGCCCCAGCATTTT.

This clonotype occurred many times. The chain carries TRBV19 and TRBJ1-1; D unresolved. Per germline, CDR1 LNHDA and CDR2 SQIVND (reference sequence). The V end lost 4 bases, the J end lost 0 bases, and 12 bases lay between the germline ends. The CDR3 runs to 15 residues. The CDR3 loop reads CASSRRTVMNTEAFF. The DNA for the CDR3 is TGTGCCAGTAGTAGACGGACGGTAATGAACACTGAAGCTTTCTTT.

This clonotype was recorded many times. This chain uses TRBV28 with TRBJ2-4; possibly TRBD1 for D (7 bases). CDR1 MDHEN and CDR2 SYDVKM come from the germline V gene. This CDR3 is 16 amino acids long. The V gene lost 2 bases and the J gene lost 0 bases, with 11 bases spanning the gap. The CDR3 DNA reads as TGTGCCAGCAGTTTACAGGGGGGAAAAGCCAAAAACATTCAGTACTTC. Its protein product is CASSLQGGKAKNIQYF.

The rearrangement links TRBV13 to TRBJ1-1; no reliable D call. CDR3 size: 11 residues. Germline V CDR1 and CDR2: PRHDT, FYEKMQ (reference sequence). V lost 0 bases and J 7 bases, leaving 3 bases between the germline ends. DNA of the CDR3: TGTGCCAGCAGCTTAGGCAATGAAGCTTTCTTT. Translation: CASSLGNEAFF.

The chain employs TRBV19 and TRBJ2-1; 9 positions agree with TRBD1. The CDR3 totals 13 residues. J gave up 8 bases and V 5 bases, and 4 bases lay outside the gene matches. Germline V gene lookup returns CDR1 LNHDA and CDR2 SQIVND (reference sequence). The CDR3 DNA sequence: TGTGCCAGTAGTCCAGGGACAGGGTATGAGCAGTTCTTC. This translates into CASSPGTGYEQFF.

Ten or more counts support this clonotype. The J gene is TRBJ1-2, the V gene TRBV30; possibly TRBD1 for D (6 bases). Germline values: CDR1 GTSNPN, CDR2 SVGIG (reference sequence). V was pared by 0 bases and J by 4 bases, with 9 bases between. This CDR3 spans 13 amino acids. The CDR3 loop reads CAWSVRGPYGYTF. The CDR3 region has the DNA TGTGCCTGGAGTGTACGGGGGCCCTATGGCTACACCTTC.

This clonotype was seen more than once but under ten times. This chain uses TRBV7-9 with TRBJ2-4; weak D call: TRBD1 (5 bases). Germline CDR1 is SEHNR and CDR2 is FQNEAQ (reference sequence). This CDR3 contains 16 residues. Trimming pared 5 bases from V and 1 base from J, leaving 15 bases between. The CDR3 region is CASSPWGGAAKNIQYF. The CDR3 bases are TGTGCCAGCAGCCCTTGGGGTGGGGCGGCCAAAAACATTCAGTACTTC.

In its sample, this clonotype was seen a few times. The junction departs from the called germline gene at one end, perhaps through a read error. J is TRBJ1-2 and V is TRBV27; D gene ambiguous. There are 13 residues in the CDR3. The germline V gene encodes CDR1 MNHEY and CDR2 SMNVEV (reference sequence). CDR3 DNA sequence: TGTGCCAGCAGTCCGACACCGAACTATGGCTGCACCTTC. Amino acid sequence: CASSPTPNYGCTF.

This clonotype was counted at least ten times. The chain's CDR3 is CATSDGGRLGYTF. Here the CDR3 DNA reads TGTGCCACCAGTGATGGGGGGCGCCTTGGCTACACCTTC. The rearrangement uses TRBV24-1 and TRBJ1-2, with D perhaps matching TRBD1 (6 bases). Germline values: CDR1 KGHDR, CDR2 SFDVKD. Trimming took 3 bases from V and 7 from J, leaving 11 bases between them. CDR3 length equals 13 residues.

This clonotype showed up many times. The CDR3 sequence is CASSTRGAGGRSGELFF. The CDR3, as DNA: TGTGCCAGCAGTACCAGAGGGGCGGGAGGGAGATCCGGGGAGCTGTTTTTT. This sequence joins TRBV27 and TRBJ2-2; 9 bases fit TRBD2. The V and J ends lost 5 bases and 6 bases, in that order; junction bases with no gene match: 13. CDR1 and CDR2 (germline): MNHEY, SMNVEV (reference sequence). The CDR3 is made up of 17 amino acids.

The table lists this clonotype with many counts. The chain couples TRBV5-1 to TRBJ2-3; tentatively, D is TRBD2 (5 bases). The CDR3 runs to 13 residues. The germline gives CDR1 SGHRS, CDR2 YFSETQ. V lost 0 bases and J lost 8, with 10 bases in between. In nucleotides, the CDR3 is TGCGCCAGCAGCTTGGAGGCGGAGGCTACGCAGTATTTT. It yields the protein CASSLEAEATQYF.

This clonotype was recorded a few times. The V and J genes are TRBV14 and TRBJ1-2; 7 positions agree with TRBD1. The junction had 9 bases not matched to a gene; V was cut back by 3 bases and J by 2 bases. Germline CDR1 SGHDN, CDR2 FVKESK. The CDR3 consists of 16 residues. The CDR3 reads CASSHLRGGGNYGYTF. The CDR3 coding sequence is TGTGCCAGCAGCCACCTGAGAGGGGGCGGCAACTATGGCTACACCTTC.

This clonotype was observed many times. The chain combines TRBV28 with TRBJ2-7; D may be TRBD1 (6 bases). Germline CDR1 MDHEN, CDR2 SYDVKM. The ends were cut back, 7 bases at V and 2 bases at J, with 15 bases in the middle. The CDR3 has 14 residues. This CDR3 reads CASMPPRGTYEQYF. CDR3 sequence (DNA): TGTGCCAGCATGCCCCCAAGGGGGACCTACGAGCAGTACTTC.

This clonotype was detected many times. This rearrangement joins TRBV5-6 to TRBJ2-3, with 9 bases fitting TRBD2. Germline CDR1 is SGHDT and CDR2 is YYEEEE. V lost 3 bases to trimming and J lost 2 bases; unmatched junction nucleotides: 10. The CDR3 consists of 17 residues. CDR3 nucleotide sequence: TGTGCCAGCAGCTCGGGACCGGGACTAGCCGACACAGATACGCAGTATTTT. Its translation is CASSSGPGLADTDTQYF.

This clonotype was seen many times. This chain connects TRBV18 to TRBJ1-1, with 11 bases aligning to TRBD1. Germline assignment: CDR1 KGHSH and CDR2 LQKENI. Losses at the gene ends were 1 base for V and 3 bases for J; bases not matched to a gene: 1. This CDR3 has 15 residues. CDR3 bases: TGTGCCAGCTCACCACGGGGACAGGGGGACACTGAAGCTTTCTTT. Translating gives CASSPRGQGDTEAFF.

This clonotype was recorded many times. The chain employs TRBV2 and TRBJ2-1; the match to TRBD2 covers 10 bases. V lost 2 bases to trimming and J lost 8 bases; unmatched junction nucleotides: 6. Germline loops: CDR1 SNHLY, CDR2 FYNNEI. The CDR3 totals 15 residues. CDR3 sequence reads: CASSEPSGSSDEQFF. DNA for the CDR3: TGTGCCAGCAGTGAACCTAGCGGGAGTTCGGATGAGCAGTTCTTC.

This clonotype was seen more than once but under ten times. At one end, the junction sequence differs from germline, possibly due to a read error. The chain is built from TRBV13 and TRBJ1-3; unclear D gene. CDR3 length: 16 amino acids. CDR1 is PRHDT, CDR2 FYEKMQ, per germline (reference sequence). The CDR3 reads CASSLWSASSGKTIYF. CDR3 DNA sequence: TGTGCCAGCAGCTTATGGTCCGCGAGCTCTGGAAAGACCATATATTTT.

This clonotype was seen a handful of times. The chain combines TRBV19 with TRBJ2-7; D is unresolved. There are 14 residues in the CDR3. Germline V gene sequence: CDR1 LNHDA, CDR2 SQIVND (reference sequence). Trimming removed 1 base at V and 4 bases at J, with 11 bases between. CDR3 coding DNA: TGTGCCAGTAGTATAGGCCGCATGGGTTACGAGCAGTACTTC. This codes for CASSIGRMGYEQYF. Together with reference TRBV19 and TRBJ2-7, the CDR3 gives the full variable domain: DGGITQSPKYLFRKEGQNVTLSCEQNLNHDAMYWYRQDPGQGLRLIYYSQIVNDFQKGDIAEGYSVSREKKESFPLTVTSAQKNPTAFYLCASSIGRMGYEQYFGPGTRLTVT.

This clonotype has ten or more counts. The genes are TRBV2 and TRBJ1-2; D gene ambiguous. CDR1 SNHLY and CDR2 FYNNEI come from the germline V gene. CDR3 length equals 11 residues. V was trimmed by 9 bases and J by 1 base, leaving 6 bases between them. CDR3 protein: CASSFNYGYTF. The CDR3 nucleotides are TGTGCCAGTTCATTTAACTATGGCTACACCTTC.

This clonotype was seen many times. Here the CDR3 DNA reads TGTGCCAGCAGTTACAGGGCAGGGAACAGCCAGCCCCAGCATTTT. It translates to CASSYRAGNSQPQHF. The rearrangement uses TRBV6-5 and TRBJ1-5, with TRBD1 as a possible D gene (5 bases). The ends were cut back, 2 bases at V and 7 bases at J, with 15 bases in the middle. The germline V gene has CDR1 MNHEY and CDR2 SVGAGI. The CDR3 length is 15 residues.

This clonotype was recorded at least ten times. This chain links TRBV19 with TRBJ1-1; D is uncertain. Germline V gives CDR1 LNHDA, CDR2 SQIVND (reference sequence). This CDR3 is 11 amino acids long. V gave up 9 bases and J gave up 3 bases, with 8 bases separating them. The CDR3 nucleotides read TGTGCCAGCGACACTTACACTGAAGCTTTCTTT. Protein product: CASDTYTEAFF.

This clonotype was seen more than once but under ten times. Germline and junction disagree at one end, which may indicate a read error. The V and J genes are TRBV6-2 or TRBV6-3 and TRBJ2-7; TRBD1 is a possible D gene (5 bases). Per the germline V gene, CDR1 is MNHEY and CDR2 is SVGEGT. The CDR3 length is 14 residues. The DNA for the CDR3 is TGTGCCAGCAGCAGTGGACAACACTCCTACGAGCGGTACTTC. Its translation is CASSSGQHSYERYF.

As concerns this clonotype: A much larger clone is a single base away; this may be a read error. This chain uses TRBV14 with TRBJ2-7; TRBD2 matches 8 bases. Losses at the gene ends were 1 base for V and 4 bases for J; bases not matched to a gene: 6. The CDR3 covers 15 residues. CDR1 and CDR2 (germline): SGHDN, FVKESK. The DNA for the CDR3 is TGTGCCAGCAGCCAAGTTGGCGGGGGGAGATACGAGCAGTACTTC. It specifies CASSQVGGGRYEQYF.

The chain has TRBV30 and TRBJ1-4; D not certain. Germline V gene sequence: CDR1 GTSNPN, CDR2 SVGIG (reference sequence). Between the trimmed V and J ends, which lost 3 bases and 5 bases, there was a span of 7 bases. This CDR3 has 12 residues. CDR3 in amino acids: CAWSSVNEKLFF. Written as DNA, the CDR3 is TGTGCCTGGAGCTCCGTGAATGAAAAACTGTTTTTT.